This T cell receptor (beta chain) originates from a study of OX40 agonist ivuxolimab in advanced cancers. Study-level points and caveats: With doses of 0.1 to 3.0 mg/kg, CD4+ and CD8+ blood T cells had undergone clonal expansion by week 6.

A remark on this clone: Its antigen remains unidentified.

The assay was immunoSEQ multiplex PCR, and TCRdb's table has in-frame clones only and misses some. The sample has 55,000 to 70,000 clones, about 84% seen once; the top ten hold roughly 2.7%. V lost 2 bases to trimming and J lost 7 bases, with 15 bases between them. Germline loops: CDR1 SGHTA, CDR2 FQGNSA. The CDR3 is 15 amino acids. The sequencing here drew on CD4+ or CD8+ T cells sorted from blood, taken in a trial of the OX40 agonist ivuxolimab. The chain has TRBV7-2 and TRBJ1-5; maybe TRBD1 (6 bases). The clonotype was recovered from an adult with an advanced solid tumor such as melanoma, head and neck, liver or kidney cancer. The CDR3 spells CASSLSGVRDQPQHF. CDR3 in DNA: TGTGCCAGCAGCTTATCAGGGGTCCGCGACCAGCCCCAGCATTTT.